The 23 T cell receptor beta chains reported below all come from one sample, sequenced in a study of cytomegalovirus exposure and HLA in healthy donors. The PCR employed 60 Vbeta primers together with 13 Jbeta primers. The protocol was immunoSEQ multiplex PCR, while the TCRdb copy is restricted to in-frame clones and leaves out a portion. The profile shows roughly 120,000 clones, less than 80% of them singletons. Sequencing was done on a sample of PBMCs. All receptors come from a woman aged 30 to 39 in good health and CMV-seronegative.

Only a few counts were recorded for this clone. This rearrangement joins TRBV15 to TRBJ2-4; 7 bases map to TRBD2. The CDR3 length is 16 residues. Germline V gives CDR1 LNHNV, CDR2 YYDKDF (reference sequence). With 1 base clipped from V and 13 bases from J, the junction kept 16 bases outside the gene matches. The CDR3 region is CATSRGGGTLQGIQYF. The CDR3 bases are TGTGCCACCAGCAGAGGGGGGGGGACTCTACAAGGGATCCAGTACTTC.

The chain is built from TRBV29-1 and TRBJ1-1; D is perhaps TRBD1 (5 bases). Trimming removed 6 bases from V and 7 bases from J, with 12 bases in between. Germline V gives CDR1 SQVTM, CDR2 ANQGSEA. This CDR3 has 11 residues. The CDR3 coding sequence is TGCAGCGTCACAGGTGGGGATGAAGCTTTCTTT. It is translated as CSVTGGDEAFF.

For this clone: Lacking the conserved final phenylalanine or tryptophan, this CDR3 likely reflects a read error. This sequence joins TRBV7-9 and TRBJ2-7, with 10 bases lining up with TRBD1. This CDR3 has 14 residues. Germline CDR1 SEHNR, CDR2 FQNEAQ (reference sequence). The V segment lost 5 bases and the J segment 4 bases; nucleotides outside the gene matches: 5. This chain's CDR3 is CASSPRGQGYEQYY. The CDR3 nucleotides read TGTGCCAGCAGCCCACGGGGACAGGGGTACGAGCAGTACTAC.

This clone was seen once. The V gene is TRBV7-9, the J gene TRBJ2-3, with TRBD2 matching 7 bases. The CDR3 runs to 15 residues. The germline V gene has CDR1 SEHNR and CDR2 FQNEAQ (reference sequence). J lost 4 bases, V lost 3 bases, and 7 bases had no gene match. The CDR3 loop is CASSLGREAADTQYF. The CDR3 region has the DNA TGTGCCAGCAGCTTGGGACGGGAGGCGGCAGATACGCAGTATTTT.

A few counts support this clone. This chain links TRBV28 with TRBJ2-1, with 11 bases that match TRBD2. The junction had 4 bases not matched to a gene; V was cut back by 5 bases and J by 4 bases. The CDR3 is 15 amino acids. Germline assignment: CDR1 MDHEN and CDR2 SYDVKM. The CDR3 coding sequence is TGTGCCAGCAGTGAAACTAGCGGGGGATACAATGAGCAGTTCTTC. It translates to CASSETSGGYNEQFF.

The chain recombines TRBV6-1 with TRBJ2-1; weak D call: TRBD1 (5 bases). The CDR3 has 16 amino acids. Germline V CDR1 and CDR2: MNHNS, SASEGT. Trimming removed 4 bases at V and 9 bases at J, with 22 bases between. DNA of the CDR3: TGTGCCAGCAGTGGAGGCACTGTGGGGCTCAATTTTGAGCAGTTCTTC. It specifies CASSGGTVGLNFEQFF.

On this clone itself: One end of the junction does not line up with germline, which may come from a read error. The same CDR3 can be traced to other DNA sequences in this sample. The rearrangement uses TRBV7-3 and TRBJ2-5; D gene ambiguous. CDR1 is SGHTA, CDR2 FQGTGA, per germline. The CDR3 covers 13 residues. The DNA for the CDR3 is TGCGCCAGCAGCTTAGGGCATAGGGAGACCCAGTACTTC. It codes for CASSLGHRETQYF.

This chain's CDR3 is CAIAGGYNEQFF. CDR3 in DNA: TGTGCCATCGCGGGAGGGTACAATGAGCAGTTCTTC. The chain links TRBV10-3 to TRBJ2-1, with TRBD2 matching 9 bases. V lost 8 bases and J lost 4; bases outside the gene matches: 0. CDR3 size: 12 residues. Germline CDR1 and CDR2: ENHRY and SYGVKD.

This clone showed up just a few times. The chain has TRBV28 and TRBJ2-6; D not resolved. The V end lost 3 bases, the J end lost 2 bases, and 8 bases lay between the germline ends. This CDR3 comprises 15 residues. Germline-derived CDR1 and CDR2 are MDHEN and SYDVKM. This CDR3 reads CASSFIQAGANVLTF. CDR3 nucleotide sequence: TGTGCCAGCAGTTTTATCCAGGCTGGGGCCAACGTCCTGACTTTC.

This chain links TRBV2 with TRBJ1-4; tentative D call: TRBD1 (6 bases). The CDR3 contains 14 residues. V lost 5 bases to trimming and J lost 4 bases, with 11 bases between them. The germline gives CDR1 SNHLY, CDR2 FYNNEI. In nucleotides, the CDR3 is TGTGCCAGCAGTTTGGACAGAATTAATGAAAAACTGTTTTTT. This encodes CASSLDRINEKLFF.

In nucleotides, the CDR3 is TGTGCCAGCAGCTTACAGGGGACGATCTCCTACGAGCAGTACTTC. Its translation is CASSLQGTISYEQYF. V and J are TRBV7-9 and TRBJ2-7, with D possibly TRBD1 on 6 matching bases. Germline V gene sequence: CDR1 SEHNR, CDR2 FQNEAQ (reference sequence). The CDR3 spans 15 residues. Trimming pared 2 bases from V and 0 bases from J, leaving 11 bases between.

This clone has more than one count but fewer than ten. Here the CDR3 DNA reads TGTGCCAGCAGTTTCACAGGGGGCGCCGAGACGCAGTATTTT. It is translated as CASSFTGGAETQYF. The rearrangement joins TRBV6-6 to TRBJ2-3, with TRBD1 matching 9 bases. The CDR3 has 14 amino acids. Germline CDR1 is MNHNY and CDR2 is SVGAGI (reference sequence). V lost 4 bases, J lost 9 bases, and 8 bases stayed unmatched.

This clone occurred a few times. The chain carries TRBV27 and TRBJ2-7; TRBD1 is a possible D gene (5 bases). The V end lost 4 bases, the J end lost 2 bases, and 9 bases lay between the germline ends. There are 13 residues in the CDR3. Looked up from germline, CDR1 is MNHEY and CDR2 is SMNVEV (reference sequence). In nucleotides, the CDR3 is TGTGCCAGCAGTTCCGGACACCCCTACGAGCAGTACTTC. As protein: CASSSGHPYEQYF.

The chain is built from TRBV9 and TRBJ1-4, with 7 bases identical to TRBD1. Per germline, CDR1 SGDLS and CDR2 YYNGEE. The CDR3 sequence is 15 residues long. The trim removed 3 bases at V and 5 bases at J, leaving 7 bases unmatched. CDR3 sequence: CASSGRQGPNEKLFF. CDR3 nucleotides: TGTGCCAGCAGCGGCAGACAGGGACCGAATGAAAAACTGTTTTTT.

The chain carries TRBV11-2 and TRBJ2-1; 10 bases are shared with TRBD2. Germline V gives CDR1 SGHAT, CDR2 FQNNGV. With 6 bases clipped from V and 7 bases from J, the junction kept 9 bases outside the gene matches. The CDR3 totals 15 residues. The CDR3 nucleotides read TGTGCCAGCAGTGGGGGGACTAGCGAGAAGAATGAGCAGTTCTTC. It encodes CASSGGTSEKNEQFF.

This clone was seen more than once but under ten times. One end of the junction varies from germline; a read error may be responsible. The V gene is TRBV7-9, the J gene TRBJ1-4, with D uncertain. The CDR3 length is 12 residues. Germline lookup yields CDR1 SEHNR and CDR2 FQNEAQ (reference sequence). The CDR3 nucleotides read TGTTCCAGCAGCTTAGGAGGTGAAAAACTGTTTTTT. It is translated as CSSSLGGEKLFF.

This chain uses TRBV6-5 with TRBJ2-5; 8 nucleotides align to TRBD2. The DNA end lines up better with TRBJ2-7; the J call may be wrong. The CDR3 has 14 residues. Germline values: CDR1 MNHEY, CDR2 SVGAGI. The CDR3 sequence is CASNEAGVTYEQYF. The CDR3 DNA follows: TGTGCCAGCAACGAAGCGGGAGTTACCTACGAGCAGTACTTC.

This clone was seen only a few times. V gene TRBV6-1 combines with J gene TRBJ2-7, with 11 bases aligning to TRBD1. The length of the CDR3 is 17 residues. The V and J ends lost 3 bases and 4 bases, in that order; junction bases with no gene match: 11. Germline assignment: CDR1 MNHNS and CDR2 SASEGT. Here the CDR3 DNA reads TGTGCCAGCAGTGATCCCCCGTTCGGGACAGGGGGATACGAGCAGTACTTC. Translated: CASSDPPFGTGGYEQYF.

The CDR3 region has the DNA TGTGCCAGCAGTTTTAGAAGGCTAGGTCTAAAAGGCTCCTACGAGCAGTACTTC. Protein: CASSFRRLGLKGSYEQYF. The V gene is TRBV28, the J gene TRBJ2-7; unclear D gene. Trimming cost V 3 bases and J 0 bases, with 21 bases left between them. From germline, CDR1 is MDHEN and CDR2 SYDVKM. The CDR3 loop spans 18 amino acids.

The V and J genes are TRBV19 and TRBJ2-2; D uncertain. Germline CDR1 reads LNHDA; CDR2 reads SQIVND (reference sequence). CDR3 size: 16 residues. With 3 bases removed from V and 7 bases from J, the gap between germline ends came to 18 bases. In nucleotides, the CDR3 is TGTGCCAGTAGTATCCGTGGGCTTCAGATGCACGGGGAGCTGTTTTTT. Its protein product is CASSIRGLQMHGELFF.

This clone was counted between two and nine times. The V gene is TRBV30, the J gene TRBJ2-3; no clear D gene. This CDR3 comprises 15 residues. Germline lookup yields CDR1 GTSNPN and CDR2 SVGIG (reference sequence). Trimming stripped 0 bases from V and 2 bases from J, with 12 bases between. The CDR3 bases are TGTGCCTGGAGTGTACCGCGGCCGATCACAGATACGCAGTATTTT. It specifies CAWSVPRPITDTQYF.

V usage is TRBV6-5 and J usage is TRBJ2-1, with 8 positions matching TRBD2. Looked up from germline, CDR1 is MNHEY and CDR2 is SVGAGI. Trimming cost V 1 base and J 5 bases; bases outside gene matches: 7. The CDR3 is 16 residues long. As DNA, the CDR3 is TGTGCCAGCAGTTACTATAGCGGGACTTCCCACAATGAGCAGTTCTTC. Its protein is CASSYYSGTSHNEQFF.

This clone has a handful of counts. V gene TRBV9 combines with J gene TRBJ1-1; perhaps TRBD1 as D (6 bases). The V gene lost 0 bases and the J gene lost 8 bases, with 14 bases spanning the gap. Germline assignment: CDR1 SGDLS and CDR2 YYNGEE. The CDR3 is 14 residues long. The CDR3 region has the DNA TGTGCCAGCAGCGTAGTTCTATCAGGGGCCGAAGCTTTCTTT. It codes for CASSVVLSGAEAFF. The full variable domain, rest sourced from reference TRBV9 and TRBJ1-1, is DSGVTQTPKHLITATGQRVTLRCSPRSGDLSVYWYQQSLDQGLQFLIQYYNGEERAKGNILERFSAQQFPDLHSELNLSSLELGDSALYFCASSVVLSGAEAFFGQGTRLTVV.